This TCR beta chain came from a study of PD-L1 blockade in urothelial cancer. As for the study in general: The median number of T cells present in blood samples was fewer than 150,000.

Only in-frame clones appear in the TCRdb table, and some are missing; sequencing was by immunoSEQ multiplex PCR. The sample has about 84,000 clones, roughly 82% seen once. Locally advanced or metastatic urothelial carcinoma affected all patients. There are 13 residues in the CDR3. Trimming shortened V by 1 base and J by 5 bases, and 9 bases separated the two germline ends. The germline V gene encodes CDR1 SGHRS and CDR2 YFSETQ. The receptor comes from a man in his 70s with urothelial cancer. The chain joins TRBV5-1 to TRBJ2-5; unclear D gene. Sequencing used PBMCs, obtained around atezolizumab (anti-PD-L1) treatment. The CDR3 loop is CASSLRVGETQYF. The CDR3 DNA follows: TGCGCCAGCAGCTTGCGTGTCGGGGAGACCCAGTACTTC.